These T cell receptor beta chains were read from a single sample in a study of blood T cell repertoires in COVID-19. Measured with immunoSEQ multiplex PCR; TCRdb has only the in-frame clones, and not every one. This sample has 260,000 or so clones, with over 70% found just once. The sample consisted of peripheral blood. Source of these receptors: a man at least 80 years old with acute or convalescent COVID-19. Both conserved end residues are part of each CDR3.

TRBJ1-6	TRBV6-1	CASSDQTGMVNSPLHF
TRBJ2-3	TRBV18	CASSPGALAGYTDTQYF
TRBJ1-1	TRBV28	CAVLRTAPSEAFF
TRBJ2-7	TRBV29-1	CSVELVTGLINPEQYF
TRBJ2-5	TRBV5-1	CASSLSGIGTQYF
TRBJ2-2	TRBV5-1	CASSLTVSGELFF
TRBJ1-2	TRBV30	CAWVDRTGSHTF
TRBJ1-2	TRBV6-5	CASSPGTGPYGYTF
TRBJ2-7	TRBV5-1	CASSLEAGLGEQYF
TRBJ1-2	TRBV5-1	CASSVQGADYGYTF
TRBJ2-5	TRBV19	CASSPRTGGVETQYF
TRBJ2-5	TRBV9	CASSVVADSETQYF
TRBJ2-7	TRBV5-3	CARSHLTGCSYEQYF
TRBJ2-3	TRBV28	CASTNERLAGVSDTQYF
TRBJ1-6	TRBV6-6	CASSPGTENSPLHF
TRBJ2-1	TRBV5-1	CASSFSGSNNEQFF
TRBJ1-2	TRBV3-1/TRBV3-2	CASEGALNGYTF
TRBJ2-7	TRBV29-1	CSVELGETYEQYF